The 20 T cell receptor beta chains given below trace back to one sample, sequenced in a study of T-cell reconstitution after alpha-beta-depleted transplantation in children. The TCRbeta library incorporated unique molecular identifiers. TCRdb independently ran MiXCR on the PCR reads; one entry per CDR3 protein. The table lists around 240,000 distinct CDR3 sequences, 9.7% of them singletons. The sample was PBMCs from the stem cell graft donor, taken from the stem cell graft. Every receptor here comes from a human donor who donated a stem cell graft to a child with SCID.

This clonotype was detected only a few times. The CDR3 loop is CASSHRTSGVGDTQYF. The CDR3, as DNA: TGTGCCAGCAGCCATCGGACTAGCGGGGTAGGAGATACGCAGTATTTT. The chain joins TRBV7-9 to TRBJ2-3; 12 bases are a match to TRBD2. The CDR3 is 16 residues long. The germline V gene has CDR1 SEHNR and CDR2 FQNEAQ (reference sequence). V was pared by 5 bases and J by 5 bases, with 8 bases of the junction left unmatched.

This clonotype was observed at least ten times. The J gene is TRBJ2-1, the V gene TRBV20-1; 10 bases are shared with TRBD2. The CDR3 spans 18 residues. J was trimmed by 2 bases and V by 4 bases; bases with no gene match: 14. CDR1 is DFQATT, CDR2 SNEGSKA, per germline (reference sequence). The CDR3 loop reads CSAKDVAGGPRTYNEQFF. In DNA, the CDR3 is TGCAGTGCTAAAGATGTAGCGGGGGGACCGCGTACCTACAATGAGCAGTTCTTC.

This clonotype was counted many times. The chain is built from TRBV12-3 or TRBV12-4 and TRBJ2-5; 7 positions agree with TRBD1. There are 12 residues in the CDR3. V was pared by 5 bases and J by 9 bases, with 6 bases of the junction left unmatched. The CDR3: CASSRGQLAQYF. The DNA of the CDR3 is TGTGCCAGCAGTAGGGGACAGCTAGCCCAGTACTTC.

This clonotype was recorded at least ten times. The rearrangement links TRBV12-3 or TRBV12-4 to TRBJ1-5; D not certain. V was cut by 5 bases and J by 4 bases, with 6 bases left in between. CDR3 length equals 12 residues. CDR3 protein: CASSQGNQPQHF. DNA for the CDR3: TGTGCCAGCAGTCAAGGAAATCAGCCCCAGCATTTT.

This clonotype was detected ten times or more. J is TRBJ2-3 and V is TRBV12-3 or TRBV12-4, with unresolved D. The CDR3 extends over 12 amino acids. V was trimmed by 6 bases and J by 1 base, leaving 5 bases between them. The CDR3 DNA follows: TGTGCCAGCAGCTACGGCACAGATACGCAGTATTTT. It is translated as CASSYGTDTQYF.

This clonotype was found a few times. CDR3 region: CASGGGYTGELFF. In nucleotides, the CDR3 is TGTGCCAGCGGCGGGGGGTACACCGGGGAGCTGTTTTTT. The V call is TRBV9, the J call TRBJ2-2; 8 nucleotides match TRBD2. Germline CDR1 SGDLS, CDR2 YYNGEE. With V trimmed by 7 bases and J by 3 bases, 2 bases remained unmatched. This CDR3 spans 13 amino acids.

This clonotype was detected a few times. J is TRBJ2-7 and V is TRBV28, with 10 bases fitting TRBD2. The CDR3 is 16 residues long. V lost 4 bases, J lost 0 bases, and 6 bases stayed unmatched. Germline CDR1 MDHEN, CDR2 SYDVKM. CDR3 bases: TGTGCCAGCAGTTCCATAGCGGGGGGCTACTCCTACGAGCAGTACTTC. It encodes CASSSIAGGYSYEQYF.

This clonotype was seen ten or more times. The chain joins TRBV6-5 to TRBJ1-6; 8 bases match TRBD1. Germline V gene data show CDR1 as MNHEY and CDR2 as SVGAGI. With V trimmed by 4 bases and J by 0 bases, 11 bases remained unmatched. This CDR3 region has 19 residues. Written as DNA, the CDR3 is TGTGCCAGCAGTTGGGCGAGGGTTCAGGGGGCCTCCTATAATTCACCCCTCCACTTT. Translated, it gives CASSWARVQGASYNSPLHF.

This clonotype was seen many times. J is TRBJ2-7 and V is TRBV7-6; D unclear. V was pared by 3 bases and J by 4 bases, with 13 bases between. The length of the CDR3 is 14 residues. In germline, CDR1 is SGHVS, CDR2 FNYEAQ. The CDR3 sequence: CASSFRVDSYEQYF. The CDR3 nucleotides are TGTGCCAGCAGCTTCCGAGTGGATTCTTACGAGCAGTACTTC.

Ten or more counts support this clonotype. The CDR3 spells CASSLPLSSGGAEDTQYF. As DNA, the CDR3 is TGTGCCAGCAGCTTACCCCTCTCTAGCGGGGGGGCCGAAGATACGCAGTATTTT. The chain joins TRBV11-2 to TRBJ2-3, with 12 bases matching TRBD2. CDR1 SGHAT and CDR2 FQNNGV come from the germline V gene. The junction had 11 bases not matched to a gene; V was cut back by 2 bases and J by 5 bases. There are 18 residues in the CDR3. Supplemented by reference TRBV11-2 and TRBJ2-3, the full variable domain reads EAGVAQSPRYKIIEKRQSVAFWCNPISGHATLYWYQQILGQGPKLLIQFQNNGVVDDSQLPKDRFSAERLKGVDSTLKIQPAKLEDSAVYLCASSLPLSSGGAEDTQYFGPGTRLTVL.

This clonotype was counted many times. The rearrangement uses TRBV6-1 and TRBJ2-3; 7 bases agree with TRBD2. V dropped 0 bases and J dropped 4; count of bases not matched to a gene: 4. The CDR3 runs to 15 residues. Per the germline V gene, CDR1 is MNHNS and CDR2 is SASEGT. The CDR3 DNA follows: TGTGCCAGCAGTGAAGCCGTGGGGGGGGCAGATACGCAGTATTTT. Its translation: CASSEAVGGADTQYF.

This clonotype was seen at least ten times. The gene calls are TRBV2 and TRBJ1-1; D is unclear. CDR3 length: 13 amino acids. CDR1 is SNHLY and CDR2 is FYNNEI in the germline V gene. V lost 7 bases and J lost 4, with 13 bases in between. CDR3 protein: CASNSRAATEAFF. The CDR3 coding sequence is TGTGCCAGCAATTCGAGGGCGGCCACTGAAGCTTTCTTT.

This clonotype was picked up many times. This chain joins TRBV12-3 or TRBV12-4 and TRBJ1-1; D may be TRBD1 (6 bases). The CDR3 has 16 residues. V lost 3 bases, J lost 5 bases, and 19 bases lay in between. The CDR3 reads CASSFTGAQRGTEAFF. The CDR3 DNA follows: TGTGCCAGCAGTTTTACGGGGGCGCAAAGGGGGACTGAAGCTTTCTTT.

The sample holds many counts of this clonotype. The chain couples TRBV5-1 to TRBJ1-1; possible D gene TRBD1, 6 bases. CDR1 is SGHRS and CDR2 is YFSETQ in the germline V gene. The V and J ends lost 2 bases and 6 bases respectively, with 23 bases between them. The CDR3 is 17 residues long. CDR3 sequence reads: CASSFGYRDGGWAEAFF. For the CDR3, the DNA is TGCGCCAGCAGCTTCGGCTACAGGGATGGGGGGTGGGCTGAAGCTTTCTTT. The whole variable domain, remainder taken from reference TRBV5-1 and TRBJ1-1, is KAGVTQTPRYLIKTRGQQVTLSCSPISGHRSVSWYQQTPGQGLQFLFEYFSETQRNKGNFPGRFSGRQFSNSRSEMNVSTLELGDSALYLCASSFGYRDGGWAEAFFGQGTRLTVV.

This clonotype was recorded many times. The chain uses TRBV7-9 and TRBJ2-3; 11 bases are a match to TRBD2. This CDR3 region has 14 residues. The germline CDR1 and CDR2 sequences are SEHNR and FQNEAQ (reference sequence). J was trimmed by 1 base and V by 11 bases; bases with no gene match: 5. In DNA form, the CDR3 reads TGTGCCGTAAAACTAGCGGGGGGCACAGATACGCAGTATTTT. Translated, it gives CAVKLAGGTDTQYF.

This clonotype was counted at least ten times. The chain carries TRBV28 and TRBJ1-5, with 7 bases lining up with TRBD1. This CDR3 has 15 amino acids. Germline V lookup: CDR1 MDHEN, CDR2 SYDVKM. Germline trimming cut 5 bases from V and 2 bases from J; bases unmatched to any gene: 6. The CDR3 region has the DNA TGTGCCAGCAGTCAAGGGGGCGCGGGCAATCAGCCCCAGCATTTT. It specifies CASSQGGAGNQPQHF.

Turning to this clonotype: A much larger clone lies one base from this, so it may be a read error. V is TRBV12-3 or TRBV12-4 and J is TRBJ1-2; maybe TRBD1 (6 bases). This CDR3 is built from 16 residues. CDR3 DNA sequence: TGTGCCAGCAGTCTCCGGACAGCCCAATTTTTCTATGGCTACTCCTTC. This sequence encodes CASSLRTAQFFYGYSF.

This clonotype was seen at least ten times. This chain joins TRBV11-2 and TRBJ2-5; 11 positions match TRBD2. The V and J ends lost 5 bases and 3 bases, in that order; junction bases with no gene match: 8. CDR3 length equals 16 residues. Germline V gene sequence: CDR1 SGHAT, CDR2 FQNNGV. This CDR3 is CASSGTALAGEETQYF. Written as DNA, the CDR3 is TGTGCCAGCAGCGGTACTGCACTAGCGGGGGAAGAGACCCAGTACTTC. Variable domain in full (rest from reference TRBV11-2 and TRBJ2-5): EAGVAQSPRYKIIEKRQSVAFWCNPISGHATLYWYQQILGQGPKLLIQFQNNGVVDDSQLPKDRFSAERLKGVDSTLKIQPAKLEDSAVYLCASSGTALAGEETQYFGPGTRLLVL.

The table lists this clonotype with many counts. The genes are TRBV12-3 or TRBV12-4 and TRBJ2-7; either TRBD1 or TRBD2 may supply D (5 bases each). This CDR3 contains 13 residues. With 6 bases removed from V and 4 bases from J, the gap between germline ends came to 13 bases. CDR3 region: CASSLRDGYEQYF. The DNA for the CDR3 is TGTGCCAGCAGCCTCCGGGACGGGTACGAGCAGTACTTC.

This clonotype was picked up many times. The chain joins TRBV7-9 to TRBJ1-2; 9 bases map to TRBD1. The CDR3 loop spans 14 amino acids. From germline, CDR1 is SEHNR and CDR2 FQNEAQ (reference sequence). The junction had 7 bases not matched to a gene; V was cut back by 5 bases and J by 6 bases. CDR3 bases: TGTGCCAGCAGCCCACCCGACAGGGGGGATGGCTACACCTTC. Translation gives CASSPPDRGDGYTF.